The 12 T cell receptor beta chains below come from one sample, sequenced in a study of blood T cell repertoires in COVID-19. The assay was immunoSEQ multiplex PCR, and TCRdb's table has in-frame clones only and misses some. The table records approximately 70,000 clones, approximately 90% of them present only once. Sequences were obtained from peripheral blood. The receptors shown here come from a man aged 45-60 years with COVID-19, enrolled during active disease.

J is TRBJ2-3 and V is TRBV9; 10 bases line up with TRBD2. The V gene end was trimmed by 7 bases and the J gene end by 5 bases; junction bases not matched to a gene: 10. The germline CDR1 and CDR2 sequences are SGDLS and YYNGEE. The CDR3 runs 15 residues. The CDR3 region is CASSPWVAGGDTQYF. For the CDR3, the DNA is TGTGCCAGCTCCCCGTGGGTAGCGGGGGGAGATACGCAGTATTTT.

V gene TRBV9 combines with J gene TRBJ2-3; D not certain. Germline CDR1 is SGDLS and CDR2 is YYNGEE. The CDR3 loop spans 12 amino acids. Trimming removed 7 bases at V and 5 bases at J, with 11 bases between. The CDR3 sequence: CASSQGGDTQYF. CDR3 nucleotides: TGTGCCAGCTCTCAAGGCGGAGATACGCAGTATTTT.

The chain employs TRBV7-7 and TRBJ2-2, with 12 bases lining up with TRBD2. V was clipped by 0 bases and J by 3 bases; unmatched bases: 5. Germline values: CDR1 SSHAT, CDR2 FNYEAQ (reference sequence). This CDR3 region has 18 residues. The CDR3 sequence is CASSLALAGGLYTGELFF. Written as DNA, the CDR3 is TGTGCCAGCAGCTTAGCACTAGCGGGAGGACTCTACACCGGGGAGCTGTTTTTT.

This clone was observed once. The chain uses TRBV28 and TRBJ1-2; D gene uncertain. The CDR3 is 14 residues long. Trimming took 3 bases from V and 0 from J, leaving 8 bases between them. CDR1 is MDHEN, CDR2 SYDVKM, per germline. The CDR3 spells CASSFDTSNYGYTF. The CDR3 coding sequence is TGTGCCAGCAGTTTTGACACGTCTAACTATGGCTACACCTTC.

The chain uses TRBV19 and TRBJ2-6; D is perhaps TRBD2 (5 bases). The V gene lost 6 bases and the J gene lost 0 bases, with 12 bases spanning the gap. Germline lookup yields CDR1 LNHDA and CDR2 SQIVND (reference sequence). The length of the CDR3 is 16 residues. CDR3 nucleotides: TGTGCCAGTAGGTCCGTAGGGAGCTCTGGGGCCAACGTCCTGACTTTC. Amino acid sequence: CASRSVGSSGANVLTF.

The chain uses TRBV21-1 and TRBJ2-1; the table's D call TRBD1 went unverified against the DNA. TRBV21-1 is listed as a pseudogene. The CDR3 spans 12 residues. CDR3 DNA sequence: TGTGCCAACTCGGACAGGGTGGGTGAGCAGTTCTTC. It specifies CANSDRVGEQFF.

The rearrangement links TRBV6-2 or TRBV6-3 to TRBJ2-3; D may be TRBD2 (6 bases). This CDR3 has 15 amino acids. From germline, CDR1 is MNHEY and CDR2 SVGEGT. Trimming cost V 0 bases and J 4 bases, with 11 bases left between them. The CDR3: CASSYSLATADTQYF. The CDR3 DNA reads as TGTGCCAGCAGTTACTCGCTAGCGACTGCAGATACGCAGTATTTT.

V usage is TRBV19 and J usage is TRBJ1-5; tentatively, D is TRBD1 (5 bases). CDR1 LNHDA and CDR2 SQIVND come from the germline V gene (reference sequence). Trimming stripped 3 bases from V and 5 bases from J, with 14 bases between. CDR3 length equals 15 residues. The CDR3 here is CASSMGREWDQPQHF. CDR3 nucleotide sequence: TGTGCCAGTAGTATGGGCAGGGAATGGGATCAGCCCCAGCATTTT.

DNA for the CDR3: TGTGCCAGCAGACTCCCGGGAGAAGAGACCCAGTACTTC. Its translation: CASRLPGEETQYF. The chain recombines TRBV14 with TRBJ2-5; D perhaps matches TRBD2 (6 bases). The CDR3 spans 13 residues. Germline V gene sequence: CDR1 SGHDN, CDR2 FVKESK. V lost 6 bases and J 3 bases, leaving 11 bases between the germline ends.

The rearrangement links TRBV6-5 to TRBJ2-7; a weak D match, TRBD2 (6 bases). V was pared by 2 bases and J by 6 bases, with 14 bases between. Germline lookup yields CDR1 MNHEY and CDR2 SVGAGI. The CDR3 loop spans 14 amino acids. CDR3 amino acids: CASSYEAGRGEQYV. The CDR3, as DNA: TGTGCCAGCAGTTACGAAGCGGGTCGCGGCGAGCAGTACGTC.

The rearrangement joins TRBV2 to TRBJ2-7; 9 bases line up with TRBD2. V lost 4 bases and J lost 1; bases outside the gene matches: 2. The length of the CDR3 is 14 residues. The V gene's germline CDR1 is SNHLY and CDR2 FYNNEI. CDR3 residues: CASSASGGSYEQYV. CDR3 sequence (DNA): TGTGCCAGCAGTGCGAGCGGGGGGTCCTACGAGCAGTACGTC.

The gene calls are TRBV5-8 and TRBJ1-4; no firm D call. The length of the CDR3 is 17 residues. Trimming took off 0 bases at V and 8 bases at J, with 20 bases between the two ends. Germline V gene sequence: CDR1 SGHTS, CDR2 YDEGEE. The CDR3 coding sequence is TGTGCCAGCAGCTTGGGTATTGCGGGCGATGGATGGGAAAAACTGTTTTTT. This encodes CASSLGIAGDGWEKLFF.